The clone carrying this T cell receptor beta chain has just one count. Antigen specificity is unknown. This CDR3 is 15 amino acids long. CDR1 and CDR2 from the germline V gene are SGHTS and YDEGEE. V shed 5 bases, J shed 7 bases, and the junction held 6 bases outside the gene matches. This sample was included in a study of T cell repertoires in cytomegalovirus infection. Study-wide background: Public signatures in TCR beta pointed to CMV infection and matching HLA type. Notes on the study in general: The study found HLA-C-restricted CMV-specific TCR beta clonotypes dominating the ex vivo response. The cumulative frequency of public TCR beta families identified carriers of CMV plus the relevant HLA.

Each CDR3 protein gets one entry after TCRdb re-called the reads with MiXCR. The sample shows some 800,000 distinct CDR3 sequences, about 30% of them seen only once. J is TRBJ1-6 and V is TRBV5-8; 10 bases are shared with TRBD1. The sequenced sample was cultured CD8+ T cells from PBMCs, obtained from culture after CMV antigen stimulation. The origin of this receptor is a human donor in good health (CMV status not recorded). Some clones in this sample may be carry-over from other donors' samples. The CDR3 DNA follows: TGTGCCAGCAGGGACCGGGACAGGGGAAATTCACCCCTCCACTTT. Its protein product is CASRDRDRGNSPLHF.